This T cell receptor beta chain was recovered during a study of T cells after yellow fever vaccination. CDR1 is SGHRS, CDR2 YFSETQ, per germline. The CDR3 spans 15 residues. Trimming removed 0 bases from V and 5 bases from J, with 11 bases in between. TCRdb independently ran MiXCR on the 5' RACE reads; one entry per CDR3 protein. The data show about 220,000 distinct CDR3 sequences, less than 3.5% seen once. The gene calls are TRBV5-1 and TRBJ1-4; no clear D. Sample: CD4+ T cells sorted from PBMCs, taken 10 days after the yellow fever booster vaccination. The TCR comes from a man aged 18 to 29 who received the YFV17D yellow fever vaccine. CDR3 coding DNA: TGCGCCAGCAGCTTGGTGGCGGATCCCAATGAAAAACTGTTTTTT. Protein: CASSLVADPNEKLFF. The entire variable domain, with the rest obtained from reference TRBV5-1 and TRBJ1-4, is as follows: KAGVTQTPRYLIKTRGQQVTLSCSPISGHRSVSWYQQTPGQGLQFLFEYFSETQRNKGNFPGRFSGRQFSNSRSEMNVSTLELGDSALYLCASSLVADPNEKLFFGSGTQLSVL.